The sequence of this T cell receptor (beta chain) was determined in a study of blood T cell repertoires in COVID-19. Study details: Sites across the United States, Italy and Spain contributed samples from acute and convalescent COVID-19. The analysed material was cDNA or gDNA that came from T cells, B-cell-depleted T cells, or PBMCs.

The authors' processing: Quantification of nucleated cells was approximated via reference gene primer amplification. Profiled with immunoSEQ multiplex PCR; TCRdb holds only in-frame clones, not every one. V and J calls and clone size are those listed in that table; D and trimming were worked out from the DNA. Of 30,000 to 40,000 clones listed, 80% to 90% are singletons. Germline assignment: CDR1 SNHLY and CDR2 FYNNEI. V was pared by 7 bases and J by 2 bases, with 8 bases of the junction left unmatched. This CDR3 has 14 residues. The chain couples TRBV2 to TRBJ2-7; 7 nucleotides line up with TRBD2. The specimen was peripheral blood. The TCR comes from a man aged 50-59 years with acute or convalescent COVID-19. The CDR3 region is CASKSGGLTYEQYF. The CDR3 DNA is TGTGCCAGCAAGTCGGGGGGTCTTACCTACGAGCAGTACTTC.